The 7 T cell receptor beta chains below all came from one sample that was sequenced in a study of T cell changes during pregnancy in multiple sclerosis. Clones were read by immunoSEQ multiplex PCR, and TCRdb kept only the in-frame ones, dropping some. This sample has approximately 90,000 clones, with roughly 91% found just once. The sample consisted of peripheral blood, taken after pregnancy. These TCRs come from a female donor in good health, enrolled as a control in a pregnancy study.

The rearrangement uses TRBV28 and TRBJ1-1; D gene unclear. The V and J ends lost 10 bases and 6 bases respectively, with 9 bases between them. Germline V gives CDR1 MDHEN, CDR2 SYDVKM. The CDR3 totals 10 residues. The CDR3 sequence: CATNGAEAFF. The DNA of the CDR3 is TGTGCCACAAACGGGGCTGAAGCTTTCTTT.

The chain combines TRBV2 with TRBJ2-4, with 7 bases that match TRBD2. Germline V gene data show CDR1 as SNHLY and CDR2 as FYNNEI. The trim removed 0 bases at V and 6 bases at J, leaving 5 bases unmatched. The CDR3 consists of 15 residues. CDR3 loop: CASSEARGEGNIQYF. CDR3 nucleotides: TGTGCCAGCAGTGAAGCAAGAGGGGAGGGAAACATTCAGTACTTC.

This clone was seen a handful of times. The chain links TRBV9 to TRBJ1-1; D remains unclear. Trimming removed 0 bases from V and 1 base from J, with 7 bases in between. The length of the CDR3 is 14 residues. The V gene's germline CDR1 is SGDLS and CDR2 YYNGEE. Here the CDR3 DNA reads TGTGCCAGCAGCGTAGGGGAGCGGAACACTGAAGCTTTCTTT. This sequence encodes CASSVGERNTEAFF.

The rearrangement uses TRBV18 and TRBJ1-6; possibly TRBD1 for D (5 bases). CDR1 is KGHSH, CDR2 LQKENI, per germline. V lost 3 bases to trimming and J lost 4 bases, with 13 bases between them. The CDR3 spans 16 residues. The DNA of the CDR3 is TGTGCCAGCTCACCCGGGGGAATCGCGTATAATTCACCCCTCCACTTT. This translates into CASSPGGIAYNSPLHF.

This rearrangement joins TRBV18 to TRBJ1-2; 8 bases are a match to TRBD1. V shed 6 bases and J 5 bases; nucleotides not matched to a gene: 5. This CDR3 spans 13 amino acids. CDR1 KGHSH and CDR2 LQKENI come from the germline V gene. CDR3 residues: CASSPGQEYGYTF. The CDR3 DNA reads TGTGCCAGCTCGCCGGGACAGGAGTATGGCTACACCTTC.

J is TRBJ1-2 and V is TRBV7-2, with D uncertain. The germline V gene has CDR1 SGHTA and CDR2 FQGNSA. There are 11 residues in the CDR3. V dropped 7 bases and J dropped 2 bases, with 5 bases sitting between them. The CDR3 is CASTENYGYTF. The CDR3 bases are TGTGCCAGCACTGAGAACTATGGCTACACCTTC.

A single count supports this clone. The chain combines TRBV7-8 with TRBJ1-6; 7 nucleotides align to TRBD1. The CDR3 runs 17 residues. CDR1 SGHVS and CDR2 FQNEAQ come from the germline V gene. The V gene end was trimmed by 1 base and the J gene end by 0 bases; junction bases not matched to a gene: 3. The DNA for the CDR3 is TGTGCCAGCAGCTTAGTGACAGGGAGCTCCTATAATTCACCCCTCCACTTT. Protein: CASSLVTGSSYNSPLHF.